The source of this T cell receptor beta chain is a study of CD8 T cells in ankylosing spondylitis. Whole-study results and caveats: A TCR beta motif made of fewer than 10 highly homologous variants seemed typical of ankylosing spondylitis blood. Earlier studies detected some motif variants in reactive arthritis synovial fluid and blood. The authors found the disease-linked clones to be CD8+ and relatively rare in peripheral blood. Reports say disease-linked clones showed up significantly more in matched ankylosing spondylitis synovial fluid.

5'-RACE, quantitative and with molecular barcodes, yielded the TCR beta libraries. TCRdb passed the 5' RACE reads through MiXCR, listing each CDR3 protein once. The sample lists some 840,000 distinct CDR3 sequences, around 11% occurring once. Per the germline V gene, CDR1 is SGHRS and CDR2 is YFSETQ. The length of the CDR3 is 16 residues. V was pared by 2 bases and J by 6 bases, with 8 bases of the junction left unmatched. As to this clonotype: Its antigen remains unknown.

The V call is TRBV5-1, the J call TRBJ2-3; TRBD2 agrees at 11 bases. This clonotype was sampled from a male donor with ankylosing spondylitis. The sequencing sample was made of blood, either unsorted or a sorted T cell fraction (not recorded which). The CDR3 region is CASSFLSGRASDTQYF. The CDR3 nucleotides read TGCGCCAGCAGCTTTCTTAGCGGGAGGGCGTCGGATACGCAGTATTTT.